This T cell receptor beta chain appears in the sequencing data of a study of T cell responses to AZD1222 COVID-19 vaccine. Study results and caveats: Possibly, clonal diversity was underestimated; donors were largely white British and included more females. Sampled repertoires all dated from after the peak T cell response. Increases in Spike-specific TCR breadth and depth were seen after two AZD1222 doses.

Germline V gives CDR1 LGHNA, CDR2 YSLEER. The CDR3 contains 15 residues. Unmatched junction bases numbered 9, after V lost 4 bases and J lost 4 bases. On this clone: Antigen unknown.

Sequencing used immunoSEQ multiplex PCR; TCRdb keeps in-frame clones, though not all of them. Here the sample spans approximately 100,000 clones, more than 70% being singletons. The sequencing used peripheral blood, collected 28 days after the second AZD1222 dose. The rearrangement uses TRBV4-3 and TRBJ1-1; TRBD1 matches at 7 bases. The clonotype was recovered from an adult who received the AZD1222 COVID-19 vaccine. The CDR3 DNA sequence: TGCGCCAGCAGCCCCACCGGCAGGGGGGTCACTGAAGCTTTCTTT. This sequence encodes CASSPTGRGVTEAFF.